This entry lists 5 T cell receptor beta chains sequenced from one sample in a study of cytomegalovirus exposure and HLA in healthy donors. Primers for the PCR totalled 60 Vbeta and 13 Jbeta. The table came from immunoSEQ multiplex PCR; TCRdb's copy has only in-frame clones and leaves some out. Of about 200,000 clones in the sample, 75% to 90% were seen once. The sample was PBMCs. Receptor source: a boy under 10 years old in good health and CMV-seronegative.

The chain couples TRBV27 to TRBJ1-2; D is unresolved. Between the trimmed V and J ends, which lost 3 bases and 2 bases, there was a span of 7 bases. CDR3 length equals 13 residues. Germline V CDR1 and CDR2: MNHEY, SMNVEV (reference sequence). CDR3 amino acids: CASSFKQNYGYTF. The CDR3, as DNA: TGTGCCAGCAGTTTCAAACAGAACTATGGCTACACCTTC.

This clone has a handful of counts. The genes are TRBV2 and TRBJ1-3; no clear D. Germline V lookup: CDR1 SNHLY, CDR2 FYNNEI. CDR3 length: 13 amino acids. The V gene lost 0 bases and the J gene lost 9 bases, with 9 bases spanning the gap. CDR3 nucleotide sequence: TGTGCCAGCAGTGAAGCGCGAAGCGGCACCATATATTTT. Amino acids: CASSEARSGTIYF. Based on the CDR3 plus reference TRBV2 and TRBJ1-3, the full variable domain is EPEVTQTPSHQVTQMGQEVILRCVPISNHLYFYWYRQILGQKVEFLVSFYNNEISEKSEIFDDQFSVERPDGSNFTLKIRSTKLEDSAMYFCASSEARSGTIYFGEGSWLTVV.

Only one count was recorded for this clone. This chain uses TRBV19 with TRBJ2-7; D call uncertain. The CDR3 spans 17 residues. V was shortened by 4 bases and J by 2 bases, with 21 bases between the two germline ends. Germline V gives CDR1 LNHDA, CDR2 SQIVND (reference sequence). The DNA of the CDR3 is TGTGCCAGTAGTAGCTGGTCCGTGGCTGTCACCGCCTACGAGCAGTACTTC. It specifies CASSSWSVAVTAYEQYF.

In DNA, the CDR3 is TGTGCCAGCAGCTCCAAAGCGGGGGGGAGAACCGGGGAGCTGTTTTTT. This encodes CASSSKAGGRTGELFF. V gene TRBV7-8 combines with J gene TRBJ2-2; 10 nucleotides agree with TRBD2. The CDR3 has 16 amino acids. Germline V lookup: CDR1 SGHVS, CDR2 FQNEAQ. V lost 4 bases, J lost 5 bases, and 7 bases stayed unmatched.

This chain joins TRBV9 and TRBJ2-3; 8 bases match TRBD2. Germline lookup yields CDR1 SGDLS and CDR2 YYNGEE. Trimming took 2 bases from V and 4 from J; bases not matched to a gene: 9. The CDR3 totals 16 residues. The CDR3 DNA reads TGTGCCAGCAGCGTGGATTTAGCGGGGAATCCAGATACGCAGTATTTT. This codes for CASSVDLAGNPDTQYF.